These 21 T cell receptor beta chains were all obtained from the same sample, sequenced in a study of T cells in Graves' hyperthyroidism and ophthalmopathy. It was RNA transcripts that yielded the amplified TCR beta CDR3 regions. First-round RT-PCR of the TCR CDR3 relied on the HTBI primer set. One entry per CDR3 protein results from TCRdb running MiXCR on the multiplex PCR reads. The sample consists of around 660,000 distinct CDR3 sequences, about 45% of them appearing once. Sequences were obtained from peripheral blood or thyroid tissue (not recorded which). Source of these receptors: an adult man with Graves' disease, either hyperthyroidism or ophthalmopathy (not recorded which).

The rearrangement uses TRBV5-1 and TRBJ1-3; D remains ambiguous. CDR3 length: 15 amino acids. CDR1 and CDR2 (germline): SGHRS, YFSETQ. Trimming shortened V by 4 bases and J by 0 bases, and 11 bases separated the two germline ends. CDR3 in DNA: TGCGCCAGCAGCCCGACATCCGGCTCTGGAAACACCATATATTTT. This codes for CASSPTSGSGNTIYF. Variable domain in full (rest from reference TRBV5-1 and TRBJ1-3): KAGVTQTPRYLIKTRGQQVTLSCSPISGHRSVSWYQQTPGQGLQFLFEYFSETQRNKGNFPGRFSGRQFSNSRSEMNVSTLELGDSALYLCASSPTSGSGNTIYFGEGSWLTVV.

This clonotype was seen at least ten times. CDR3 sequence reads: CASTDDDALGYTF. The CDR3 DNA reads TGTGCCAGTACTGACGACGACGCGCTTGGCTACACCTTC. V gene TRBV19 combines with J gene TRBJ1-2; D is unclear. Germline V CDR1 and CDR2: LNHDA, SQIVND (reference sequence). This CDR3 spans 13 amino acids. Trimming stripped 7 bases from V and 7 bases from J, with 16 bases between.

This clonotype was recorded many times. This chain uses TRBV7-9 with TRBJ2-5, with TRBD2 matching 12 bases. V trimming: 6 bases; J trimming: 5 bases; junction bases outside the gene matches: 7. CDR3 length: 15 residues. From germline, CDR1 is SEHNR and CDR2 FQNEAQ (reference sequence). Here the CDR3 reads CASSSSGRADETQYF. Here the CDR3 DNA reads TGTGCCAGCAGTTCTAGCGGGAGGGCCGATGAGACCCAGTACTTC.

With respect to this clonotype: This may stem from a read error, because a much larger clone lies one nucleotide away. V usage is TRBV10-3 and J usage is TRBJ1-5; no firm D call. Trimming took off 10 bases at V and 1 base at J, with 20 bases between the two ends. The CDR3 extends over 16 amino acids. Germline V gene lookup returns CDR1 ENHRY and CDR2 SYGVKD. Written as DNA, the CDR3 is TGTGCCAGCACCGGTGGGGTGTTTGTGAGCAATCAGCCCCAGCATTTT. Protein sequence: CASTGGVFVSNQPQHF.

This rearrangement joins TRBV7-9 to TRBJ2-5; 9 bases line up with TRBD1. Looked up from germline, CDR1 is SEHNR and CDR2 is FQNEAQ (reference sequence). Trimming cost V 5 bases and J 4 bases; bases outside gene matches: 8. This CDR3 comprises 15 residues. The CDR3 coding sequence is TGTGCCAGCAGCGCATGGACAGGGGTTGGAGAGACCCAGTACTTC. Translation gives CASSAWTGVGETQYF.

V and J are TRBV20-1 and TRBJ1-3; 7 nucleotides agree with TRBD1. The CDR3 runs 17 residues. After removal of 5 bases from V and 0 bases from J, the junction contained 13 bases not matched to a gene. The V gene's germline CDR1 is DFQATT and CDR2 SNEGSKA (reference sequence). The CDR3 DNA reads as TGCAGTGCTCTAGGGGCCACAGGGGCCAGCTCTGGAAACACCATATATTTT. It is translated as CSALGATGASSGNTIYF.

This clonotype was counted many times. This sequence joins TRBV7-2 and TRBJ1-6; D gene uncertain. The CDR3 runs 15 residues. Between the trimmed V and J ends, which lost 6 bases and 0 bases, there was a span of 9 bases. The germline CDR1 and CDR2 sequences are SGHTA and FQGNSA. CDR3: CASSFYSSYNSPLHF. For the CDR3, the DNA is TGTGCCAGCAGTTTCTATAGCTCCTATAATTCACCCCTCCACTTT.

At least ten counts were recorded for this clonotype. The chain is built from TRBV29-1 and TRBJ1-2; D unresolved. V was shortened by 0 bases and J by 6 bases, with 8 bases between the two germline ends. CDR1 and CDR2 (germline): SQVTM, ANQGSEA. This CDR3 has 12 amino acids. Here the CDR3 reads CSVEDGAHGYTF. The CDR3 DNA is TGCAGCGTTGAAGATGGAGCCCATGGCTACACCTTC.

At least ten counts were recorded for this clonotype. This sequence joins TRBV2 and TRBJ2-3; D perhaps matches TRBD2 (6 bases). CDR3 length equals 14 residues. The V end was cut by 6 bases, the J end by 4 bases, with 14 bases between. Germline CDR1 and CDR2: SNHLY and FYNNEI. The CDR3 DNA sequence: TGTGCCAGCAGCTTAGCGGTTGTCGCAGATACGCAGTATTTT. Its translation: CASSLAVVADTQYF.

This chain joins TRBV24-1 and TRBJ1-3; TRBD1 agrees at 10 bases. V trimming: 9 bases; J trimming: 4 bases; junction bases outside the gene matches: 11. Germline V gene lookup returns CDR1 KGHDR and CDR2 SFDVKD. CDR3 size: 16 residues. For the CDR3, the DNA is TGTGCCACCCGGGACAGGGGTATTACGGGAGGAAACACCATATATTTT. Translating it yields CATRDRGITGGNTIYF.

V is TRBV29-1 and J is TRBJ2-2, with 9 nucleotides matching TRBD1. CDR1 and CDR2 from the germline V gene are SQVTM and ANQGSEA. CDR3 length: 13 amino acids. CDR3 nucleotides: TGCAGTAACACCCGGGACAGGGTCGGGGAGCTGTTTTTT. This codes for CSNTRDRVGELFF.

The V call is TRBV24-1, the J call TRBJ2-7; 10 bases match TRBD1. The CDR3 extends over 15 amino acids. The V gene's germline CDR1 is KGHDR and CDR2 SFDVKD. Trimming took 3 bases from V and 5 from J; bases not matched to a gene: 6. The CDR3 nucleotides are TGTGCCACCAGTGATCCTGGACAGGGGGGGCACGAGCAGTACTTC. Its protein product is CATSDPGQGGHEQYF.

The rearrangement uses TRBV29-1 and TRBJ1-4; D might be TRBD1 (6 bases). Trimming pared 5 bases from V and 9 bases from J, leaving 25 bases between. The CDR3 covers 16 residues. Germline V gene data show CDR1 as SQVTM and CDR2 as ANQGSEA. The CDR3 nucleotides read TGCAGCGTTCTTGGGAACAGGGCTCTCGATAGTAAAAAACTGTTTTTT. Its protein product is CSVLGNRALDSKKLFF.

This clonotype was observed a handful of times. The rearrangement joins TRBV7-9 to TRBJ1-4; weak D call: TRBD1 (6 bases). Trimming removed 2 bases from V and 8 bases from J, with 15 bases in between. This CDR3 spans 15 amino acids. CDR1 and CDR2 from the germline V gene are SEHNR and FQNEAQ (reference sequence). The CDR3 coding sequence is TGTGCCAGCAGCTTAAACAGCGACAGGAGGGAAAAACTGTTTTTT. It specifies CASSLNSDRREKLFF.

J is TRBJ2-5 and V is TRBV6-6, with D uncertain. CDR3 length: 13 residues. The germline V gene has CDR1 MNHNY and CDR2 SVGAGI (reference sequence). V was trimmed by 4 bases and J by 5 bases, leaving 11 bases between them. The CDR3 region is CASSSSRWETQYF. CDR3 DNA: TGTGCCAGCAGTTCGAGTAGGTGGGAGACCCAGTACTTC.

CDR3: CATSDGRTPGELFF. CDR3 nucleotides: TGTGCCACCAGTGATGGGCGGACGCCCGGGGAGCTGTTTTTT. This chain uses TRBV24-1 with TRBJ2-2; D is unclear. V lost 3 bases and J 6 bases, leaving 10 bases between the germline ends. Germline CDR1 KGHDR, CDR2 SFDVKD. The CDR3 consists of 14 residues.

The chain recombines TRBV10-3 with TRBJ1-5; D gene uncertain. Trimming cost V 0 bases and J 1 base, with 7 bases left between them. Germline assignment: CDR1 ENHRY and CDR2 SYGVKD. This CDR3 spans 15 amino acids. The CDR3 reads CAISESGASNQPQHF. The CDR3 DNA is TGTGCCATCAGTGAGTCGGGAGCCAGCAATCAGCCCCAGCATTTT.

This clonotype was found many times. CDR3 amino acids: CAVDRGVHEQYF. CDR3 DNA sequence: TGTGCCGTCGACCGAGGGGTCCACGAGCAGTACTTC. This chain connects TRBV2 to TRBJ2-7; D could derive from TRBD1 or TRBD2 (5 bases each). This CDR3 has 12 residues. Germline CDR1 and CDR2: SNHLY and FYNNEI. V was trimmed by 11 bases and J by 5 bases, leaving 16 bases between them.

The sample holds one count of this clonotype. The DNA is omitted, as the CDR3 cannot be located on it reliably, and the CDR3 follows TCRdb's listing. CDR3 region: CASSIYLCSAGDTNSPLHF. This chain joins TRBV11-2 and TRBJ1-6; TRBD1, the table's D call, was not compared with the DNA. The CDR3 is made up of 19 amino acids, end residues included. Germline CDR1 reads SGHAT; CDR2 reads FQNNGV.

V usage is TRBV24-1 and J usage is TRBJ2-2; the match to TRBD1 covers 7 bases. The CDR3 runs to 18 residues. Germline V gene data show CDR1 as KGHDR and CDR2 as SFDVKD. Trimming removed 3 bases from V and 5 bases from J; junction bases left unmatched: 14. The CDR3 reads CATSDPSTGQSETGELFF. The CDR3 DNA sequence: TGTGCCACCAGTGATCCTTCGACAGGGCAGTCGGAAACCGGGGAGCTGTTTTTT.

This clonotype was detected only a few times. The chain combines TRBV7-9 with TRBJ1-5; D call uncertain. CDR3 length: 14 amino acids. V lost 6 bases and J lost 1, with 10 bases in between. Per the germline V gene, CDR1 is SEHNR and CDR2 is FQNEAQ (reference sequence). For the CDR3, the DNA is TGTGCCAGCAGTCGGTGGCAGAGCAATCAGCCCCAGCATTTT. It codes for CASSRWQSNQPQHF.